Presented here are 15 T cell receptor beta chains from one specimen sequenced in a study of T cells in narcolepsy. Using immunoSEQ multiplex PCR, the repertoire was profiled, and TCRdb retains in-frame clones only, with some absent. The sample holds tens of thousands of clones, approximately 85% seen once. The sequencing input was CD45RA- memory CD4+ T cells from PBMCs. These receptors were collected from a human donor with narcolepsy.

This clone was picked up one time. This chain uses TRBV5-1 with TRBJ2-1; 12 bases are shared with TRBD2. Per germline, CDR1 SGHRS and CDR2 YFSETQ. J was trimmed by 15 bases and V by 6 bases; bases with no gene match: 13. The CDR3 spans 14 residues. The CDR3 DNA is TGCGCCAGCACAGAAACTAGCGGGGGGCCCGGTTTGTTCTTC. Amino acids: CASTETSGGPGLFF. Filled out from reference TRBV5-1 and TRBJ2-1, the complete variable domain reads KAGVTQTPRYLIKTRGQQVTLSCSPISGHRSVSWYQQTPGQGLQFLFEYFSETQRNKGNFPGRFSGRQFSNSRSEMNVSTLELGDSALYLCASTETSGGPGLFFGPGTRLTVL.

The chain links TRBV19 to TRBJ2-6; D is uncertain. Trimming stripped 10 bases from V and 0 bases from J, with 13 bases between. The CDR3 spans 15 residues. Germline V gene sequence: CDR1 LNHDA, CDR2 SQIVND (reference sequence). CDR3 region: CATKPRSSGANVLTF. The CDR3 DNA follows: TGTGCCACCAAACCACGGAGCTCTGGGGCCAACGTCCTGACTTTC.

This rearrangement joins TRBV29-1 to TRBJ2-1; tentatively, D is TRBD2 (7 bases). Trimming took 4 bases from V and 3 from J, leaving 19 bases between them. Germline values: CDR1 SQVTM, CDR2 ANQGSEA. This CDR3 has 16 residues. CDR3 sequence (DNA): TGCAGCGTTGTGCCAGGGGCTAGCGGAAACTACAATGAGCAGTTCTTC. This codes for CSVVPGASGNYNEQFF.

In DNA form, the CDR3 reads TGTGCCAGCAGTTTCACTAGTACCGGGGAGCTGTTTTTT. Its protein product is CASSFTSTGELFF. The chain recombines TRBV14 with TRBJ2-2, with D tentatively TRBD2 (5 bases). This CDR3 is 13 amino acids long. Per the germline V gene, CDR1 is SGHDN and CDR2 is FVKESK. Trimming cost V 6 bases and J 5 bases, with 10 bases left between them.

The rearrangement joins TRBV1 to TRBJ2-2; the table assigns TRBD2, which was not confirmed against the DNA. TRBV1 is a pseudogene. The CDR3 extends over 20 amino acids. The CDR3 region is CTSSQESHARREAHTGELFF. CDR3 nucleotides: TGCACCAGCAGCCAAGAAAGTCATGCGCGACGGGAGGCCCACACCGGGGAGCTGTTTTTT.

A single count supports this clone. J is TRBJ2-2 and V is TRBV30, with 10 bases aligning to TRBD1. The CDR3 covers 14 residues. Germline-derived CDR1 and CDR2 are GTSNPN and SVGIG (reference sequence). The CDR3 bases are TGTGCTTGCCCGGGACAGGGGTACACCGGGGAGCTGTTTTTT. Protein product: CACPGQGYTGELFF.

The chain has TRBV20-1 and TRBJ1-4, with no clear D. This CDR3 is 11 amino acids long. Per germline, CDR1 DFQATT and CDR2 SNEGSKA (reference sequence). V dropped 6 bases and J dropped 11 bases, with 13 bases sitting between them. The CDR3 bases are TGCAGTGCGCCGAGCGGCCTTAAACTGTTTTTT. It codes for CSAPSGLKLFF.

The V call is TRBV7-2, the J call TRBJ1-2; D gene uncertain. V gave up 5 bases and J gave up 2 bases, with 15 bases separating them. Germline lookup yields CDR1 SGHTA and CDR2 FQGNSA. The CDR3 length is 15 residues. The CDR3 DNA reads as TGTGCCAGCAGCGCATCTAGGAGCCCGAACTATGGCTACACCTTC. This encodes CASSASRSPNYGYTF.

The V and J genes are TRBV10-2 and TRBJ1-5; TRBD1 matches at 9 bases. The CDR3 covers 15 residues. Germline V lookup: CDR1 WSHSY, CDR2 SAAADI. V gave up 5 bases and J gave up 6 bases; unmatched junction bases: 8. For the CDR3, the DNA is TGCGCCAGCAGTCATGGGACAGGGCGAATTCAGCCCCAGCATTTT. Its translation is CASSHGTGRIQPQHF.

The chain uses TRBV7-2 and TRBJ1-2; no reliable D call. Trimming stripped 2 bases from V and 1 base from J, with 5 bases between. The CDR3 has 13 amino acids. Germline V gene data show CDR1 as SGHTA and CDR2 as FQGNSA. CDR3 bases: TGTGCCAGCAGCTTAAACAGTAACTATGGCTACACCTTC. Translated: CASSLNSNYGYTF. Based on the CDR3 plus reference TRBV7-2 and TRBJ1-2, the full variable domain is GAGVSQSPSNKVTEKGKDVELRCDPISGHTALYWYRQSLGQGLEFLIYFQGNSAPDKSGLPSDRFSAERTGGSVSTLTIQRTQQEDSAVYLCASSLNSNYGYTFGSGTRLTVV.

The chain is built from TRBV11-2 and TRBJ2-3; D possibly corresponds to TRBD2 (6 bases). Between the trimmed V and J ends, which lost 0 bases and 4 bases, there was a span of 11 bases. CDR3 length: 15 residues. CDR1 and CDR2 (germline): SGHAT, FQNNGV. The CDR3, as DNA: TGTGCCAGCAGCTTAGATTGGGGGGACGCAGATACGCAGTATTTT. It yields the protein CASSLDWGDADTQYF.

The chain recombines TRBV7-2 with TRBJ2-5, with 11 bases that match TRBD2. J gave up 4 bases and V 0 bases, and 4 bases lay outside the gene matches. The CDR3 totals 16 residues. Germline assignment: CDR1 SGHTA and CDR2 FQGNSA. The CDR3 DNA follows: TGTGCCAGCAGCTTAGCGAGTAGCGGGAGGGCAGAGACCCAGTACTTC. Translated, it gives CASSLASSGRAETQYF.

V is TRBV5-1 and J is TRBJ2-5, with 10 bases fitting TRBD2. The end of the DNA aligns better with TRBJ2-7, so the J call may be wrong. Germline V gene lookup returns CDR1 SGHRS and CDR2 YFSETQ. CDR3 size: 17 residues. The CDR3 DNA sequence: TGCGCCAGCAGCTTGTCCCCAGCTAGCGGGAGAACCTACGAGCAGTACTTC. It translates to CASSLSPASGRTYEQYF.

This clone was counted once. CDR3 nucleotides: TGTGCCTGGAACAGGGGTGCGGAAAAACTGTTTTTT. Translation: CAWNRGAEKLFF. The rearrangement links TRBV30 to TRBJ1-4; 7 nucleotides align to TRBD1. Trimming took 4 bases from V and 8 from J; bases not matched to a gene: 4. In germline, CDR1 is GTSNPN, CDR2 SVGIG (reference sequence). The CDR3 covers 12 residues.

The chain has TRBV11-3 and TRBJ2-7, with TRBD1 matching 9 bases. The CDR3 loop spans 13 amino acids. CDR1 is SGHNT and CDR2 is YENEEA in the germline V gene. Germline trimming cut 3 bases from V and 6 bases from J; bases unmatched to any gene: 3. DNA of the CDR3: TGTGCCAGCAGCTTGGGGACAGGGCGCGAGCAGTACTTC. This codes for CASSLGTGREQYF.